The 19 T cell receptor beta chains presented below share a single source sample, sequenced in a study of blood T cell repertoires in COVID-19. Some clones are missing from TCRdb's copy, which holds only in-frame ones; the method was immunoSEQ multiplex PCR. The table lists over 200,000 clones, more than 75% of them singletons. The sequenced material came from peripheral blood. These receptors all stem from a man aged 60 to 69 who had recovered from COVID-19.

This chain links TRBV7-3 with TRBJ2-2; 7 nucleotides match TRBD2. The V gene's germline CDR1 is SGHTA and CDR2 FQGTGA. J gave up 1 base and V 6 bases, and 5 bases lay outside the gene matches. The CDR3 consists of 15 residues. The CDR3 loop is CASSIGGLNTGELFF. The CDR3 coding sequence is TGTGCCAGCAGTATCGGGGGGTTGAACACCGGGGAGCTGTTTTTT.

The rearrangement joins TRBV11-2 to TRBJ1-6; TRBD1 matches at 9 bases. Looked up from germline, CDR1 is SGHAT and CDR2 is FQNNGV. This CDR3 has 15 amino acids. V was clipped by 1 base and J by 8 bases; unmatched bases: 3. CDR3 protein: CASSLVTGGYSPLHF. The CDR3 DNA follows: TGTGCCAGCAGCTTAGTAACAGGGGGCTATTCACCCCTCCACTTT.

This rearrangement joins TRBV7-9 to TRBJ2-3, with 7 nucleotides matching TRBD2. CDR1 and CDR2 (germline): SEHNR, FQNEAQ (reference sequence). The CDR3 sequence is 16 residues long. V shed 0 bases, J shed 4 bases, and the junction held 7 bases outside the gene matches. The CDR3 here is CASSLATGGVSDTQYF. The DNA for the CDR3 is TGTGCCAGCAGCTTAGCGACTGGGGGGGTTTCAGATACGCAGTATTTT.

This CDR3 reads CASSETPGTEAFF. DNA of the CDR3: TGCGCCAGCAGTGAGACTCCTGGCACTGAAGCTTTCTTT. The rearrangement links TRBV10-2 to TRBJ1-1; D gene unclear. CDR1 is WSHSY and CDR2 is SAAADI in the germline V gene. V dropped 2 bases and J dropped 4 bases, with 8 bases sitting between them. The CDR3 runs 13 residues.

The genes are TRBV9 and TRBJ2-1; D might be TRBD1 (6 bases). V gave up 3 bases and J gave up 1 base, with 8 bases separating them. This CDR3 has 14 amino acids. The germline gives CDR1 SGDLS, CDR2 YYNGEE. CDR3 sequence: CASSEGESYNEQFF. In nucleotides, the CDR3 is TGTGCCAGCAGCGAGGGGGAGTCCTACAATGAGCAGTTCTTC. The full variable domain, with the rest looked up from reference TRBV9 and TRBJ2-1, is DSGVTQTPKHLITATGQRVTLRCSPRSGDLSVYWYQQSLDQGLQFLIQYYNGEERAKGNILERFSAQQFPDLHSELNLSSLELGDSALYFCASSEGESYNEQFFGPGTRLTVL.

This clone was found a few times. The chain links TRBV30 to TRBJ1-4; D uncertain. Germline values: CDR1 GTSNPN, CDR2 SVGIG (reference sequence). CDR3 size: 16 residues. The CDR3 region is CAHLSGVSATNEKLFF. The CDR3 DNA reads as TGTGCACACCTATCCGGGGTCTCGGCAACTAATGAAAAACTGTTTTTT.

The gene calls are TRBV19 and TRBJ2-3; D is uncertain. The V and J ends lost 5 bases and 1 base respectively, with 16 bases between them. Per germline, CDR1 LNHDA and CDR2 SQIVND (reference sequence). The CDR3 spans 16 residues. CDR3 protein: CASSPRLLLGTDTQYF. The CDR3 bases are TGTGCCAGTAGTCCCCGACTGCTTTTAGGCACAGATACGCAGTATTTT.

The gene calls are TRBV5-1 and TRBJ2-3, with 7 positions matching TRBD2. CDR1 is SGHRS and CDR2 is YFSETQ in the germline V gene. The V segment lost 4 bases and the J segment 4 bases; nucleotides outside the gene matches: 12. The CDR3 has 16 residues. CDR3 sequence (DNA): TGCGCCAGCAGCCCGGCCCCGACTAGCCCGGCAGATACGCAGTATTTT. Protein sequence: CASSPAPTSPADTQYF.

There are many counts of this clone. The V call is TRBV5-1, the J call TRBJ2-2; D perhaps matches TRBD2 (5 bases). V lost 0 bases and J 6 bases, leaving 9 bases between the germline ends. The V gene's germline CDR1 is SGHRS and CDR2 YFSETQ. There are 14 residues in the CDR3. In DNA, the CDR3 is TGCGCCAGCAGCTTGGAGGGAGAGGCCGGGGAGCTGTTTTTT. This sequence encodes CASSLEGEAGELFF.

The CDR3, as DNA: TGTGCCAGCAGCCTAACAGGGGAGGACTATGGCTACACCTTC. Translation: CASSLTGEDYGYTF. This chain uses TRBV4-2 with TRBJ1-2; 7 nucleotides align to TRBD1. The CDR3 consists of 14 residues. The germline V gene encodes CDR1 LGHNA and CDR2 YNFKEQ. The ends lost 4 bases at V and 3 bases at J; junction bases unmatched: 5.

This chain connects TRBV2 to TRBJ1-2; D is ambiguous. The germline CDR1 and CDR2 sequences are SNHLY and FYNNEI. V gave up 1 base and J gave up 2 bases, with 5 bases separating them. CDR3 length: 13 residues. The CDR3 reads CASSEGQNYGYTF. The CDR3, as DNA: TGTGCCAGCAGTGAAGGGCAGAACTATGGCTACACCTTC.

The J gene is TRBJ1-1, the V gene TRBV29-1, with D possibly TRBD1 on 5 matching bases. V lost 3 bases and J 5 bases, leaving 19 bases between the germline ends. The CDR3 loop spans 15 amino acids. Germline V gene sequence: CDR1 SQVTM, CDR2 ANQGSEA. CDR3 region: CSVDGLTSRATEAFF. Written as DNA, the CDR3 is TGCAGCGTTGACGGTTTGACAAGCAGGGCTACTGAAGCTTTCTTT.

This sequence joins TRBV6-5 and TRBJ1-1, with a possible D match to TRBD1 (6 bases). This CDR3 spans 14 amino acids. CDR1 is MNHEY, CDR2 SVGAGI, per germline. The V and J ends lost 5 bases and 1 base respectively, with 11 bases between them. The CDR3 loop is CASSLPGQNTEAFF. Written as DNA, the CDR3 is TGTGCCAGCAGTCTCCCGGGACAGAACACTGAAGCTTTCTTT.

The chain couples TRBV6-5 to TRBJ2-3; 10 bases align to TRBD2. The CDR3 runs 14 residues. The trim removed 11 bases at V and 7 bases at J, leaving 12 bases unmatched. CDR1 MNHEY and CDR2 SVGAGI come from the germline V gene. The CDR3 sequence is CASVQRGGPNTQYF. DNA of the CDR3: TGTGCCTCTGTTCAGCGGGGGGGACCAAATACGCAGTATTTT.

The chain recombines TRBV4-2 with TRBJ1-5; D remains unclear. CDR3 size: 12 residues. Trimming left V 4 bases short and J 4 bases short, with 5 bases between. Germline values: CDR1 LGHNA, CDR2 YNFKEQ. CDR3 bases: TGTGCCAGCAGCCTCGGGAATCAGCCCCAGCATTTT. It is translated as CASSLGNQPQHF.

The chain uses TRBV30 and TRBJ2-3; 14 bases are shared with TRBD2. J was trimmed by 3 bases and V by 3 bases; bases with no gene match: 2. Germline CDR1 and CDR2: GTSNPN and SVGIG (reference sequence). The length of the CDR3 is 15 residues. CDR3 protein: CAWSRTSGRTDTQYF. The CDR3 region has the DNA TGTGCCTGGAGCCGGACTAGCGGGAGGACAGATACGCAGTATTTT.

The V and J genes are TRBV3-1 (or the pseudogene TRBV3-2) and TRBJ2-7; 10 bases line up with TRBD1. The ends lost 8 bases at V and 5 bases at J; junction bases unmatched: 9. The length of the CDR3 is 14 residues. The germline CDR1 and CDR2 sequences are LGHDT and YNNKEL (reference sequence). CDR3 in amino acids: CASARQGAWDEQYF. CDR3 sequence (DNA): TGTGCCAGCGCCCGACAGGGGGCTTGGGACGAGCAGTACTTC.

The chain joins TRBV11-1 to TRBJ2-7; TRBD2 aligns across 14 bases. This CDR3 spans 15 amino acids. The V gene's germline CDR1 is SGHAT and CDR2 FQDESV (reference sequence). J gave up 1 base and V 8 bases, and 4 bases lay outside the gene matches. CDR3 sequence: CASGRLAGGSYEQYF. In nucleotides, the CDR3 is TGTGCCAGCGGGCGACTAGCGGGAGGGTCCTACGAGCAGTACTTC.

The chain employs TRBV19 and TRBJ2-7; 9 positions match TRBD1. The J segment lost 5 bases and the V segment lost 4 bases, leaving 3 bases of the junction unmatched. Germline CDR1 and CDR2: LNHDA and SQIVND (reference sequence). The CDR3 loop spans 13 amino acids. The CDR3 coding sequence is TGTGCCAGTAGTACGGACAGGGGTAACGAGCAGTACTTC. Residues: CASSTDRGNEQYF.